This section outlines one T cell receptor (beta chain) sequence together with its context. These data belong to a study of blood T cell repertoires in COVID-19. Study overall: From T cells, B-cell-depleted T cells, or PBMCs came the material, which was cDNA or gDNA.

Trimming took 0 bases from V and 2 from J; bases not matched to a gene: 7. The CDR3 length is 17 residues. Germline CDR1 is SGHRS and CDR2 is YFSETQ. Generated by immunoSEQ multiplex PCR, the TCRdb table keeps only in-frame clones and is missing some. The sample lists about 220,000 clones; 80% were seen once. This rearrangement joins TRBV5-1 to TRBJ2-5; the match to TRBD2 covers 10 bases. Sequenced sample: peripheral blood. The TCR was taken from a woman between 65 and 79 years old with acute or convalescent COVID-19. CDR3 nucleotide sequence: TGCGCCAGCAGCTTGGGGGCGGCTAGCGGGGGACAAGAGACCCAGTACTTC. Protein sequence: CASSLGAASGGQETQYF.